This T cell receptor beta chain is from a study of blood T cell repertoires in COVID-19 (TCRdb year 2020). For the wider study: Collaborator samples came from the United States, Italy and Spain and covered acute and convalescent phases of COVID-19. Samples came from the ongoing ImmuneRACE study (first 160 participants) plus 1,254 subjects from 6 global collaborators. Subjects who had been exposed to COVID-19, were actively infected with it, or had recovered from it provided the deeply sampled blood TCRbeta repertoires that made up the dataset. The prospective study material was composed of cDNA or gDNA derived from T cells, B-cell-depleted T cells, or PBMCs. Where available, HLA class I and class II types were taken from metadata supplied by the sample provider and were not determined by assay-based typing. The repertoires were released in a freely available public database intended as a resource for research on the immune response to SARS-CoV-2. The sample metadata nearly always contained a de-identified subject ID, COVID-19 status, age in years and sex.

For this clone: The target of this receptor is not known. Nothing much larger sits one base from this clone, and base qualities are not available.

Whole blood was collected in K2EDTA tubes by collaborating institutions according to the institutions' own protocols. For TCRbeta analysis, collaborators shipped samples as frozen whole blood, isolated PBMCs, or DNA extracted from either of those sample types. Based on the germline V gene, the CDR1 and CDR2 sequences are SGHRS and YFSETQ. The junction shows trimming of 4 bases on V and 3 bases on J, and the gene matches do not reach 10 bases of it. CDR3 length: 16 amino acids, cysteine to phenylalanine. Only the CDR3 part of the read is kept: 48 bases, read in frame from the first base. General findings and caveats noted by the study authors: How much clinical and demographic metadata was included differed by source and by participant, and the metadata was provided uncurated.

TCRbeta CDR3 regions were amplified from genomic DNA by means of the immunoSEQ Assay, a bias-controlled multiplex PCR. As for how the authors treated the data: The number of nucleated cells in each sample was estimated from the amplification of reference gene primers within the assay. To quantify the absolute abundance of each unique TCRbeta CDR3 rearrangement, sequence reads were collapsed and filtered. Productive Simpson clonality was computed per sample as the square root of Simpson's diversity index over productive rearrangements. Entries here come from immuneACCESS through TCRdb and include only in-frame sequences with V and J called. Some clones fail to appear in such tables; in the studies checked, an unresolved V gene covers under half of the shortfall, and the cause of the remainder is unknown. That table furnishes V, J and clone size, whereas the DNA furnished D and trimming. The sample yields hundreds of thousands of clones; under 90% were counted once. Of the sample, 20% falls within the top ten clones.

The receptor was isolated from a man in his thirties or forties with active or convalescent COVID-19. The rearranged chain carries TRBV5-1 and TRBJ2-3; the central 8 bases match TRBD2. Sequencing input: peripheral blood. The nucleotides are TGCGCCAGCAGCGAACGCCCGGGGGGGCGGACAGATACGCAGTATTTT. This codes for CASSERPGGRTDTQYF.